A selection of T cell receptor beta chains follows, all from one sample in a study of T cell changes during pregnancy in multiple sclerosis. Profiled with immunoSEQ multiplex PCR; TCRdb holds only in-frame clones, not every one. Of about 38,000 clones in the sample, around 90% were seen once. Sequences were derived from CD4+ T cells from peripheral blood mononuclear cells, sampled in the second trimester of pregnancy. The receptors here all came from a female donor with multiple sclerosis, enrolled in a pregnancy study. Each CDR3 is given without its conserved first and last residue. The D gene is left open where the match is weak.

TRBD2	TRBV5-3	TRBJ2-1	ARSLGSSGRYCPYNEQF
TRBD1	TRBV5-1	TRBJ1-1	ASSLGQGWSTEAF
TRBD2	TRBV4-3	TRBJ2-4	ASSQDQRETSGRYIQY
.	TRBV5-1	TRBJ1-1	ASSYPAGNPNTEAF
TRBD1	TRBV5-1	TRBJ1-4	ASSLGQGTNEKLF
TRBD2	TRBV2	TRBJ2-1	ASGAGTSGKSGQF
.	TRBV6-5	TRBJ2-5	ASSRQDQETQY
.	TRBV28	TRBJ2-4	ASSLAAATKNIQY
.	TRBV10-3	TRBJ2-1	AISGDHNEQF
.	TRBV5-1	TRBJ2-3	ASSSGTSTDTQY
.	TRBV19	TRBJ1-1	ASSTDRGTGAF
TRBD1	TRBV6-5	TRBJ1-5	ASSASGTGNQPQH
TRBD2	TRBV7-9	TRBJ2-7	ASSPHTSGPSYEQY
TRBD2	TRBV5-1	TRBJ2-3	ASSGLAGFTDTQY
TRBD2	TRBV29-1	TRBJ2-3	RPGLVHQDTQY
TRBD1	TRBV2	TRBJ1-3	ASSVKGAKSGNTIY
TRBD2	TRBV18	TRBJ2-1	ASSPPLAGATYNEQF
.	TRBV19	TRBJ1-2	ASSIEVGSPYGYT
TRBD2	TRBV25-1	TRBJ2-1	ASSDPLAGGRGDEQF
TRBD2	TRBV7-2	TRBJ2-3	ASSPTSGRRDTQY
TRBD2	TRBV9	TRBJ2-5	ASSLGLAGGKETQY
TRBD2	TRBV6-6	TRBJ2-7	AIGGRGLAPSYEQY
.	TRBV5-4	TRBJ2-1	ASSLLNSYNEQF
TRBD1	TRBV9	TRBJ1-1	ASSSGQQMNTEAF
.	TRBV5-1	TRBJ1-1	ASSLADTDTEAF
.	TRBV5-4	TRBJ1-3	ASSFTDSYSGNTIY
.	TRBV5-4	TRBJ1-2	ASSPPIGGAGGYT
TRBD2	TRBV10-2	TRBJ2-1	ASGGLAGENEQF
.	TRBV28	TRBJ1-1	ASKLMAPLNTEAF
TRBD2	TRBV9	TRBJ2-7	ASSVGEGLAGGFSYEQY
.	TRBV18	TRBJ2-1	ASSGGGPNEQF
TRBD2	TRBV6-1	TRBJ2-3	ASSGGLAGGPPDTQY
.	TRBV19	TRBJ2-3	ASSDLTDSTDTQY
.	TRBV7-3	TRBJ2-4	ASSPDPAGSAGIQY
TRBD1	TRBV7-9	TRBJ1-4	ASSLGLGDSEKLF
TRBD2	TRBV7-9	TRBJ2-1	ASSLAGLVVDEQF
TRBD2	TRBV19	TRBJ2-1	ASRGGGASGSWGHNEQF
.	TRBV7-3	TRBJ2-5	ASSWHEDSKETQY
.	TRBV7-7	TRBJ2-5	ASSLAPRETQY
.	TRBV29-1	TRBJ2-3	SVRPGQDTQY
.	TRBV5-5	TRBJ1-1	ASSLGHFTEAF
TRBD2	TRBV30	TRBJ2-7	AWGLGEQY
.	TRBV7-2	TRBJ2-7	ASSTSRSGVGEQY
.	TRBV6-5	TRBJ2-1	ASSYRTNPSYNEQF
.	TRBV13	TRBJ1-2	ASSLTGRYGYT
TRBD1	TRBV6-6	TRBJ1-2	ASSTGTGNYGYT
.	TRBV7-9	TRBJ2-5	ASSLASLAQETQY
TRBD1	TRBV18	TRBJ2-1	ASSPSRQGPTYNEQF
.	TRBV19	TRBJ1-2	ASRSGNRRINT
.	TRBV15	TRBJ2-7	ATSRGPRQGDDEQY
.	TRBV5-6	TRBJ2-7	ASSLRVGSSYEQY
.	TRBV19	TRBJ2-2	ASSMQGAGDDGELF
.	TRBV19	TRBJ1-2	ASSTLGAILYGYT
TRBD2	TRBV4-3	TRBJ2-3	ASSQTGLAGEGRRDTQY
TRBD1	TRBV25-1	TRBJ1-5	ASRGTGNQPQH
TRBD1	TRBV9	TRBJ1-4	ASSRGTGRHQKLF
TRBD2	TRBV7-9	TRBJ2-1	ASSLALGAGGGHNEQF
TRBD2	TRBV2	TRBJ2-3	ASSPGTSGRSDTQY
.	TRBV7-8	TRBJ2-7	ASSLGNRDYEQY